The 3 T cell receptor beta chains below come from one sample, sequenced in a study of blood T cell repertoires in COVID-19. TCRdb keeps only in-frame clones here, not all; method: immunoSEQ multiplex PCR. The table has some 97,000 clones, roughly 90% seen once. Sequencing was done on a sample of peripheral blood. The receptors were gathered from a man aged 60 to 69 with acute or convalescent COVID-19.

The genes are TRBV6-1 and TRBJ2-7; D is perhaps TRBD2 (5 bases). This CDR3 spans 15 amino acids. V was clipped by 3 bases and J by 0 bases, with 12 bases between them. Germline values: CDR1 MNHNS, CDR2 SASEGT. The CDR3 sequence: CASSDRGYISYEQYF. As DNA, the CDR3 is TGTGCCAGCAGTGATCGGGGTTACATCTCCTACGAGCAGTACTTC.

The chain uses TRBV7-8 and TRBJ1-3, with D maybe TRBD1 (6 bases). Trimming took 7 bases from V and 2 from J, leaving 21 bases between them. The germline gives CDR1 SGHVS, CDR2 FQNEAQ. The CDR3 runs 17 residues. The CDR3 DNA is TGTGCCAGCACCCTAGAGGGACAACAGGGCCCTGGAAACACCATATATTTT. Its protein product is CASTLEGQQGPGNTIYF.

This rearrangement joins TRBV30 to TRBJ1-2; 7 bases match TRBD1. The CDR3 covers 14 residues. Germline V gives CDR1 GTSNPN, CDR2 SVGIG (reference sequence). Losses at the gene ends were 7 bases for V and 10 bases for J; bases not matched to a gene: 18. CDR3 protein: CALWTGGRWTLYTF. The CDR3 nucleotides are TGTGCCTTGTGGACAGGAGGGCGGTGGACCCTCTACACCTTC.